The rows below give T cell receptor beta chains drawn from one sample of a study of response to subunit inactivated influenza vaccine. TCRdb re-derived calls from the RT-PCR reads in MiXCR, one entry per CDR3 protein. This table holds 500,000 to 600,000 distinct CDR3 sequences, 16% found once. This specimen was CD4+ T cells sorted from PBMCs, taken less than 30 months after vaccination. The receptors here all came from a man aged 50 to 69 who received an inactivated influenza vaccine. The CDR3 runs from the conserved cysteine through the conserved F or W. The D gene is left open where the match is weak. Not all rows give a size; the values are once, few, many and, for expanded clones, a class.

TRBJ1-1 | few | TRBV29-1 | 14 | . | CSVEEAGGGTEAFF | TGCAGCGTTGAAGAAGCTGGGGGAGGGACTGAAGCTTTCTTT
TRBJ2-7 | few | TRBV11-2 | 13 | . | CASSITDRSEQYF | TGTGCCAGCAGCATAACGGACAGAAGCGAGCAGTACTTC
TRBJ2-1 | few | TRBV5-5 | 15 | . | CASSPRDTSYNEQFF | TGTGCCAGCAGCCCCCGGGACACTTCCTACAATGAGCAGTTCTTC
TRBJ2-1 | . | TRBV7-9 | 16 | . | CAGSPTPGSSYNEQFF | TGTGCCGGCAGCCCTACTCCCGGCAGCTCCTACAATGAGCAGTTCTTC
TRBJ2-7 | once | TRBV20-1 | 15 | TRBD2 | CSARYTGTSSYEQYF | TGCAGTGCTAGATACACCGGGACTAGCTCCTACGAGCAGTACTTC
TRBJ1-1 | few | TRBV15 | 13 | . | CATSSYRYTEAFF | TGTGCCACCAGCAGTTACAGGTACACTGAAGCTTTCTTT
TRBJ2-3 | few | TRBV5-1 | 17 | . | CASSLLGPGPSTDTQYF | TGCGCCAGCAGCTTGCTCGGACCGGGTCCCAGCACAGATACGCAGTATTTT
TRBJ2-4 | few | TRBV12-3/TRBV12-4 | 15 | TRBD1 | CASSQTGVDKNIQYF | TGTGCCAGCAGTCAGACAGGGGTTGACAAAAACATTCAGTACTTC
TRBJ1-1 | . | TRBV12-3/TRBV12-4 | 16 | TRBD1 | CASSLGPGTVNTEAFF | TGTGCCAGCAGTCTGGGGCCAGGGACAGTAAACACTGAAGCTTTCTTT
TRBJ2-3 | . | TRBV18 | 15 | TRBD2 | CASSPPGLAADTQYF | TGTGCCAGCTCACCGCCGGGACTAGCAGCAGATACGCAGTATTTT
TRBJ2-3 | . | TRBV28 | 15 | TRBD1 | CAGSRTGYSTDTQYF | TGTGCCGGATCGAGGACAGGGTACTCCACAGATACGCAGTATTTT
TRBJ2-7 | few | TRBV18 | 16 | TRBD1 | CASSPVQGSLSYEQYF | TGTGCCAGCTCACCAGTACAGGGGAGTCTATCCTACGAGCAGTACTTC
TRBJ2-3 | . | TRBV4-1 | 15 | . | CASSQISDATDTQYF | TGCGCCAGCAGCCAGATATCGGACGCGACAGATACGCAGTATTTT
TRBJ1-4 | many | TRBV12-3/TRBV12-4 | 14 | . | CASSFRATNEKLFF | TGTGCCAGCAGTTTCCGGGCCACAAATGAAAAACTGTTTTTT
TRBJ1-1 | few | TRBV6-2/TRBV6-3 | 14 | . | CASRPQNLNTEAFF | TGTGCCAGCAGGCCACAGAACTTGAACACTGAAGCTTTCTTT
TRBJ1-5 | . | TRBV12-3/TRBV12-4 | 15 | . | CASSLDGGYNQPQHF | TGTGCCAGCAGTTTAGACGGGGGGTACAATCAGCCCCAGCATTTT
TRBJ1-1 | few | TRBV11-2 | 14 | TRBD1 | CASSLGRFGQGVFF | TGTGCCAGCAGCTTAGGGCGTTTTGGACAGGGTGTATTCTTT
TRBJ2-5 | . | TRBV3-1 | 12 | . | CASSKEEETQYF | TGTGCCAGCAGCAAAGAAGAAGAGACCCAGTACTTC